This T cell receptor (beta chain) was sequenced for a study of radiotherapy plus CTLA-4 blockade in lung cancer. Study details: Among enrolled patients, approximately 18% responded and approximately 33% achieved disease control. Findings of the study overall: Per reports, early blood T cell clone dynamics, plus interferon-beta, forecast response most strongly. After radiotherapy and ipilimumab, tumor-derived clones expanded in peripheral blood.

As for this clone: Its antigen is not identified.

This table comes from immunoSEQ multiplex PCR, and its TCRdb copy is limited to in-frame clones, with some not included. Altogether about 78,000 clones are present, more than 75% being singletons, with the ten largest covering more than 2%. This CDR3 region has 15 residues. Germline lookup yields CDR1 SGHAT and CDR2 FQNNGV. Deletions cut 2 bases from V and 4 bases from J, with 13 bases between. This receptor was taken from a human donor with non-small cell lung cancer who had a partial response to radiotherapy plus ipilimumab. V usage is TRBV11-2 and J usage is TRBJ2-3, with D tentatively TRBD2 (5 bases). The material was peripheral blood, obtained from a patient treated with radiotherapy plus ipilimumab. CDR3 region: CASSLRGRGADTQYF. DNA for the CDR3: TGTGCCAGCAGCTTACGGGGTAGAGGCGCAGATACGCAGTATTTT.